Detailed here is one T cell receptor (beta chain). Original data processing: Amplification of reference gene primers was used by the study to estimate nucleated cell counts. The table came from immunoSEQ multiplex PCR; TCRdb's copy has only in-frame clones and leaves some out. Clonal size and the V and J genes are those of that table, whereas D and trimming came from the DNA. The sample records approximately 300,000 clones, about nine tenths being singletons. Germline loops: CDR1 GTSNPN, CDR2 SVGIG (reference sequence). The V gene end was trimmed by 2 bases and the J gene end by 3 bases; junction bases not matched to a gene: 7. CDR3 length: 15 residues. The sample comes from a study of blood T cell repertoires in COVID-19. The wider study: T cells, B-cell-depleted T cells, or PBMCs provided the cDNA or gDNA that served as material.

This sequence joins TRBV30 and TRBJ2-1; TRBD2 agrees at 7 bases. The sequencing sample was made of peripheral blood. This receptor was identified in a woman aged 30 to 39 with COVID-19, enrolled during active disease. The CDR3 sequence is CAWSLLRGGYNEQFF. CDR3 coding DNA: TGTGCCTGGAGTCTCCTTCGCGGGGGCTACAATGAGCAGTTCTTC.